This T cell receptor (beta chain) was retrieved from a study of shared clonotypes between healthy human individuals. Whole-study context: Aged 18 to 49, the donors were a couple of women and three men. Findings of the study overall: Generation probabilities of non-shared clonotypes were lower (relative to those shared by all four donors).

The V and J ends lost 0 bases and 4 bases, in that order; junction bases with no gene match: 3. The CDR3 extends over 15 amino acids. Germline assignment: CDR1 MGHRA and CDR2 YSYEKL. Concerning this clone: Antigen unknown.

Only CD45RO-negative cells positively selected for CCR7 counted as naive CD8 cells, so terminally differentiated effector memory CD45RA+ cells were excluded. The method was immunoSEQ multiplex PCR; TCRdb's version includes in-frame clones alone and lacks a portion of them. The sample includes hundreds of thousands of clones, roughly 92% seen only once; the top ten take nearly 25%. Sequenced material: naive CD8+ T cells sorted from blood. This clonotype originated in a man younger than 45 in good health. This rearrangement joins TRBV4-1 to TRBJ2-7, with 10 positions matching TRBD2. The CDR3 region has the DNA TGCGCCAGCAGCCAAGAAAGCGGGAGGGGGTACGAGCAGTACTTC. The encoded protein is CASSQESGRGYEQYF.